This record concerns one T cell receptor (beta chain) sequence. What it recognizes is unknown. PCR primers comprised 60 Vbeta and 13 Jbeta primers. Clones were sequenced by immunoSEQ multiplex PCR, and TCRdb holds only the in-frame ones, with some missing. The top ten clones hold 5% to 8% of a sample with fewer than 150,000 clones, around 78% of them seen once. Germline CDR1 GTSNPN, CDR2 SVGIG (reference sequence). The V end was cut by 0 bases, the J end by 9 bases, with 24 bases between. The CDR3 is made up of 17 amino acids. This record comes from a study of cytomegalovirus exposure and HLA in healthy donors. Study-wide results and limits: Presence/absence analyses rested on an assumption that sequencing depth was roughly uniform across donors. A few V segments could not be told apart, such as TRBV6-2 and TRBV6-3, and were left out.

The sequencing sample was made of PBMCs. This TCR came from a woman between 40 and 50 years old in good health and CMV-seropositive. The chain uses TRBV30 and TRBJ2-1; D is possibly TRBD2 (5 bases). The CDR3 DNA is TGTGCCTGGAGTGTACCCGAGGGCCCTCCAGACACAGCTGAGCAGTTCTTC. It translates to CAWSVPEGPPDTAEQFF.